This is a list of T cell receptor beta chains from one sample in a study of T cell responses to AZD1222 COVID-19 vaccine. The data were produced by immunoSEQ multiplex PCR, yet TCRdb's version contains in-frame clones alone and is incomplete. The profile shows more than 60,000 clones, about nine tenths of them singletons. This specimen consisted of peripheral blood, obtained on day 0 of AZD1222 vaccination. These receptors came from an adult in good health. CDR3s include the opening cysteine and the closing phenylalanine or tryptophan. A D gene is named only where the DNA matches it firmly. Clone size is shown for a subset of rows, as once, few, many or a class of expanded clone.

abundance: -
v_gene: TRBV12-3/TRBV12-4
d_gene: -
j_gene: TRBJ1-2
CDR3nt: TGTGCCAGCGGAGCTAACTATGGCTACACCTTC
CDR3aa: CASGANYGYTF

abundance: few
v_gene: TRBV7-8
d_gene: -
j_gene: TRBJ1-1
CDR3nt: TGTGCCAGCAGCTTATTGATGGGGGCGGGGATGAACACTGAAGCTTTCTTT
CDR3aa: CASSLLMGAGMNTEAFF

abundance: -
v_gene: TRBV12-3/TRBV12-4
d_gene: -
j_gene: TRBJ1-3
CDR3nt: TGTGCCAGCAGTGTACCCGGCATCAACACCATATATTTT
CDR3aa: CASSVPGINTIYF

abundance: -
v_gene: TRBV5-4
d_gene: -
j_gene: TRBJ2-1
CDR3nt: TGTGCCAGCAGCTTGGGGGCTAGAATCAATGAGCAGTTCTTC
CDR3aa: CASSLGARINEQFF

abundance: once
v_gene: TRBV6-1
d_gene: -
j_gene: TRBJ2-5
CDR3nt: TGTGCCAGCAGTGAAGCGCATGGCGGTATACAAGAGACCCAGTACTTC
CDR3aa: CASSEAHGGIQETQYF

abundance: -
v_gene: TRBV10-3
d_gene: TRBD2
j_gene: TRBJ2-7
CDR3nt: TGTGCCGTAGCGGGACAAGTTGGGTACGAGCAGTACTTC
CDR3aa: CAVAGQVGYEQYF

abundance: -
v_gene: TRBV7-2
d_gene: -
j_gene: TRBJ1-5
CDR3nt: TGTGCCAGCAGTCAGGGTGTTAACAATCAGCCCCAGCATTTT
CDR3aa: CASSQGVNNQPQHF

abundance: few
v_gene: TRBV2
d_gene: -
j_gene: TRBJ2-1
CDR3nt: TGTGCCAGCAGTGAGTACGTGGGGGGTCTCTACAATGAGCAGTTCTTC
CDR3aa: CASSEYVGGLYNEQFF

abundance: -
v_gene: TRBV19
d_gene: -
j_gene: TRBJ2-1
CDR3nt: TGTGCCAGTAGTCAAGCCGTCGGGATTCGCGATGAGCAGTTCTTC
CDR3aa: CASSQAVGIRDEQFF

abundance: -
v_gene: TRBV6-5
d_gene: -
j_gene: TRBJ2-1
CDR3nt: TGTGCCAGCAGTCTACGCCAGGTAAATGAGCAGTTCTTC
CDR3aa: CASSLRQVNEQFF

abundance: -
v_gene: TRBV11-1
d_gene: TRBD1
j_gene: TRBJ2-3
CDR3nt: TGTGCCAGCAGCCGACAGGGCGGCACAGATACGCAGTATTTT
CDR3aa: CASSRQGGTDTQYF

abundance: -
v_gene: TRBV11-3
d_gene: TRBD2
j_gene: TRBJ2-5
CDR3nt: TGTGCCAGCAGCTCGGGAGGAAAAGAGACCCAGTACTTC
CDR3aa: CASSSGGKETQYF

abundance: -
v_gene: TRBV18
d_gene: -
j_gene: TRBJ2-1
CDR3nt: TGTGCCAGCTCGCGGGACATCTCCTACAATGAGCAGTTCTTC
CDR3aa: CASSRDISYNEQFF

abundance: -
v_gene: TRBV9
d_gene: -
j_gene: TRBJ2-7
CDR3nt: TGTGCCAGCAGCGCCGGGGCAAAATTTGGGCAGTACTTC
CDR3aa: CASSAGAKFGQYF

abundance: -
v_gene: TRBV7-6
d_gene: TRBD2
j_gene: TRBJ2-7
CDR3nt: TGTGCCAGCAGCCGACTAGCGGGCGTTCCCCACGAGCAGTACTTC
CDR3aa: CASSRLAGVPHEQYF

abundance: -
v_gene: TRBV5-1
d_gene: TRBD1
j_gene: TRBJ2-3
CDR3nt: TGCGCCAGCAGCTTGGGGGACAGGGAGACAGATACGCAGTATTTT
CDR3aa: CASSLGDRETDTQYF

abundance: -
v_gene: TRBV11-3
d_gene: -
j_gene: TRBJ1-1
CDR3nt: TGTGCCAGCAGCGGCAGGGAAATTGAAGCTTTCTTT
CDR3aa: CASSGREIEAFF

abundance: -
v_gene: TRBV12-3/TRBV12-4
d_gene: -
j_gene: TRBJ2-5
CDR3nt: TGTGCCAGCAGCCGAATGGAGACCCAGTACTTC
CDR3aa: CASSRMETQYF

abundance: -
v_gene: TRBV9
d_gene: TRBD2
j_gene: TRBJ2-2
CDR3nt: TGTGCCAGCAGCGTAGTTGCGGGAGGTACCGGGGAGCTGTTTTTT
CDR3aa: CASSVVAGGTGELFF

abundance: few
v_gene: TRBV3-1/TRBV3-2
d_gene: -
j_gene: TRBJ2-7
CDR3nt: TGTGCCAGCAGCCTTACGAGCTACGAGCAGTACTTC
CDR3aa: CASSLTSYEQYF

abundance: -
v_gene: TRBV6-1
d_gene: -
j_gene: TRBJ1-1
CDR3nt: TGTGCCAGCAGTGAAACATACAACACTGAAGCTTTCTTT
CDR3aa: CASSETYNTEAFF

abundance: -
v_gene: TRBV12-3/TRBV12-4
d_gene: -
j_gene: TRBJ2-5
CDR3nt: TGTGCCAGCAGAGGACAGTTCCAAGAGACCCAGTACTTC
CDR3aa: CASRGQFQETQYF

abundance: few
v_gene: TRBV29-1
d_gene: -
j_gene: TRBJ2-3
CDR3nt: TGCAGCGTTGTTGGTACAGAGGATACGCAGTATTTT
CDR3aa: CSVVGTEDTQYF

abundance: -
v_gene: TRBV7-6
d_gene: -
j_gene: TRBJ2-3
CDR3nt: TGTGCCAGCAGCTTAGTTCGGGACGAGGACTTGGTGAATACGCAGTATTTT
CDR3aa: CASSLVRDEDLVNTQYF

abundance: -
v_gene: TRBV4-2
d_gene: TRBD1
j_gene: TRBJ1-4
CDR3nt: TGTGCCAGCAGCCAAAACGGACAGGGGGCGCCGGGGGAAAAACTGTTTTTT
CDR3aa: CASSQNGQGAPGEKLFF

abundance: -
v_gene: TRBV6-2/TRBV6-3
d_gene: -
j_gene: TRBJ2-1
CDR3nt: TGTGCCAGCAGTTACTATACGTCGGGTGAGCAGTTCTTC
CDR3aa: CASSYYTSGEQFF

abundance: -
v_gene: TRBV28
d_gene: -
j_gene: TRBJ1-5
CDR3nt: TGTGCCAGCAGGACGGACAAAAATCAGCCCCAGCATTTT
CDR3aa: CASRTDKNQPQHF

abundance: -
v_gene: TRBV5-1
d_gene: -
j_gene: TRBJ2-1
CDR3nt: TGCGCCAGCAGCTTGACGGGAGTAGCCTACAATGAGCAGTTCTTC
CDR3aa: CASSLTGVAYNEQFF

abundance: -
v_gene: TRBV3-1/TRBV3-2
d_gene: -
j_gene: TRBJ2-5
CDR3nt: TGTGCCAGCAGCCAGTCGGCGGGCCAAGAGACCCAGTACTTC
CDR3aa: CASSQSAGQETQYF

abundance: few
v_gene: TRBV7-9
d_gene: -
j_gene: TRBJ1-2
CDR3nt: TGTGCCAGCACCCTCCGAGGGGCCGACTATGGCTACACCTTC
CDR3aa: CASTLRGADYGYTF

abundance: -
v_gene: TRBV24-1
d_gene: TRBD2
j_gene: TRBJ2-1
CDR3nt: TGTGCCGACGGACTAGCGGGAGGGAGAAGGGGATTAAATGAGCAGTTCTTC
CDR3aa: CADGLAGGRRGLNEQFF

abundance: -
v_gene: TRBV27
d_gene: -
j_gene: TRBJ2-1
CDR3nt: TGTGCCAGCAGGATCAACAGGGACTACAATGAGCAGTTCTTC
CDR3aa: CASRINRDYNEQFF

abundance: -
v_gene: TRBV3-1/TRBV3-2
d_gene: -
j_gene: TRBJ1-3
CDR3nt: TGTGCCAGCAGCCAAGCGAGAGGTAGGCCTGGAAACACCATATATTTT
CDR3aa: CASSQARGRPGNTIYF

abundance: -
v_gene: TRBV11-3
d_gene: -
j_gene: TRBJ1-1
CDR3nt: TGTGCCAGCAACTCCCCCCAGAACAGGGCTCGTGAAGCTTTCTTT
CDR3aa: CASNSPQNRAREAFF

abundance: -
v_gene: TRBV7-2
d_gene: -
j_gene: TRBJ1-5
CDR3nt: TGTGCCAGCAGCCCCTTGGGGTATCAGCCCCAGCATTTT
CDR3aa: CASSPLGYQPQHF

abundance: -
v_gene: TRBV5-5
d_gene: TRBD2
j_gene: TRBJ2-7
CDR3nt: TGTGCCAGCAGCTTGACTAGCGGGTCCTACGAGCAGTACTTC
CDR3aa: CASSLTSGSYEQYF

abundance: -
v_gene: TRBV12-1
d_gene: -
j_gene: TRBJ1-1
CDR3nt: TGTGCCAGCAGCTTTGGGGTCTCCTTGAACACTGAAGCTTTCTTT
CDR3aa: CASSFGVSLNTEAFF

abundance: -
v_gene: TRBV6-5
d_gene: TRBD1
j_gene: TRBJ2-2
CDR3nt: TGTGCCAGCAGCCGGGACAGCCGCCGCGAGCTGTTTTTT
CDR3aa: CASSRDSRRELFF

abundance: few
v_gene: TRBV7-2
d_gene: TRBD1
j_gene: TRBJ2-1
CDR3nt: TGTGCCAGCAGCTCGACAGGGGTGAGCTACAATGAGCAGTTCTTC
CDR3aa: CASSSTGVSYNEQFF

abundance: -
v_gene: TRBV7-2
d_gene: -
j_gene: TRBJ1-4
CDR3nt: TGTGCCAGCAGCCCAGATGGGTGGGTAAATGAAAAACTGTTTTTT
CDR3aa: CASSPDGWVNEKLFF

abundance: -
v_gene: TRBV10-3
d_gene: -
j_gene: TRBJ1-2
CDR3nt: TGTGCCATCAGTGAGTCTGGGGACCTCGGCTACACCTTC
CDR3aa: CAISESGDLGYTF

abundance: -
v_gene: TRBV9
d_gene: TRBD2
j_gene: TRBJ2-2
CDR3nt: TGTGCCAGCAGTCACGGACTAGCTCCCACCGGGGAGCTGTTTTTT
CDR3aa: CASSHGLAPTGELFF

abundance: -
v_gene: TRBV7-6
d_gene: TRBD2
j_gene: TRBJ2-1
CDR3nt: TGTGCCAGCAGCTTAATAGCGGGGCCCCACTACAATGAGCAGTTCTTC
CDR3aa: CASSLIAGPHYNEQFF

abundance: -
v_gene: TRBV27
d_gene: TRBD1
j_gene: TRBJ1-4
CDR3nt: TGTGCCAGCAGTTTACTCCGGGACAGGGGGAGAAATGAAAAACTGTTTTTT
CDR3aa: CASSLLRDRGRNEKLFF

abundance: few
v_gene: TRBV6-5
d_gene: -
j_gene: TRBJ2-5
CDR3nt: TGTGCCAGCAGTTACTCGGGCAGCCAAGAGACCCAGTACTTC
CDR3aa: CASSYSGSQETQYF

abundance: -
v_gene: TRBV5-1
d_gene: TRBD2
j_gene: TRBJ2-7
CDR3nt: TGCGCCAGCAGCTTTGGTAGCGGGAGTTCATACGAGCAGTACTTC
CDR3aa: CASSFGSGSSYEQYF

abundance: few
v_gene: TRBV28
d_gene: TRBD1
j_gene: TRBJ1-2
CDR3nt: TGTGCCAGCAGCGCAGGGGGCTTGTATGGCTACACCTTC
CDR3aa: CASSAGGLYGYTF

abundance: -
v_gene: TRBV28
d_gene: -
j_gene: TRBJ1-1
CDR3nt: TGTGCCAGTGACGGGGCAGGGGCTCACACTGAAGCTTTCTTT
CDR3aa: CASDGAGAHTEAFF

abundance: -
v_gene: TRBV6-6
d_gene: TRBD1
j_gene: TRBJ1-1
CDR3nt: TGTGCCAGCAGCCCAGGGGGGGAGGTGGGCACTGAAGCTTTCTTT
CDR3aa: CASSPGGEVGTEAFF

abundance: -
v_gene: TRBV15
d_gene: -
j_gene: TRBJ1-2
CDR3nt: TGTGCCACCAGCAGTGATATCTATGGCTACACCTTC
CDR3aa: CATSSDIYGYTF

abundance: -
v_gene: TRBV7-7
d_gene: TRBD2
j_gene: TRBJ2-1
CDR3nt: TGTGCCAGCAGCTTACTAGCGGGAGCTGGCAATGAGCAGTTCTTC
CDR3aa: CASSLLAGAGNEQFF

abundance: -
v_gene: TRBV29-1
d_gene: TRBD1
j_gene: TRBJ2-3
CDR3nt: TGCAGCGTTGAGGACAGGAGCACAGATACGCAGTATTTT
CDR3aa: CSVEDRSTDTQYF

abundance: -
v_gene: TRBV7-2
d_gene: -
j_gene: TRBJ1-2
CDR3nt: TGTGCCAGCAGCTTAGACTCTAACTATGGCTACACCTTC
CDR3aa: CASSLDSNYGYTF

abundance: few
v_gene: TRBV19
d_gene: TRBD1
j_gene: TRBJ1-5
CDR3nt: TGTGCCAGTAGTCCCGGACAGGGGGCCGGCCAGCCCCAGCATTTT
CDR3aa: CASSPGQGAGQPQHF

abundance: once
v_gene: TRBV19
d_gene: -
j_gene: TRBJ1-2
CDR3nt: TGTGCCAGTAAGGATCTCGGGGGCTACACCTTC
CDR3aa: CASKDLGGYTF

abundance: -
v_gene: TRBV6-4
d_gene: -
j_gene: TRBJ1-1
CDR3nt: TGTGCCAGCAGTCCCGGCCTGGGCGCTGAAGCTTTCTTT
CDR3aa: CASSPGLGAEAFF

abundance: -
v_gene: TRBV20-1
d_gene: -
j_gene: TRBJ2-1
CDR3nt: TGCAGTGCTAAACTTGTCAATGAGCAGTTCTTC
CDR3aa: CSAKLVNEQFF